This T cell receptor beta chain originates from a study of early T cells in non-severe SARS-CoV-2 infection. Study-wide context: Sequenced bulk RNA came from whole blood that was unsorted, and chains were unpaired.

This CDR3 spans 13 amino acids. V lost 8 bases, J lost 2 bases, and 11 bases lay in between. Germline-derived CDR1 and CDR2 are MNHEY and SVGEGT. Unique molecular identifiers were added to individual cDNA molecules. TCRdb re-analysed the 5' RACE reads in MiXCR, keeping a single row per CDR3 protein. The table has roughly 30,000 distinct CDR3 sequences, 4.5% to 6.5% seen once. General study results and limits: Missing private and CD4 specificities, VDJdb matching favored anti-spike CD8 responses.

About this clonotype: Its antigen is unidentified. This clone may be a read error of a much larger clone one base away. The CDR3 does not close with the conserved phenylalanine or tryptophan, likely indicating a read error.

The sequence derives from an adult who was a healthcare worker with PCR-confirmed SARS-CoV-2 infection or an uninfected control (not recorded which). What was sequenced was whole blood. The chain has TRBV6-2 or TRBV6-3 and TRBJ2-3, with D hard to call. CDR3 sequence: CASQELTTDTQYL. In DNA, the CDR3 is TGTGCCAGCCAGGAGCTGACCACAGATACGCAGTATCTT.